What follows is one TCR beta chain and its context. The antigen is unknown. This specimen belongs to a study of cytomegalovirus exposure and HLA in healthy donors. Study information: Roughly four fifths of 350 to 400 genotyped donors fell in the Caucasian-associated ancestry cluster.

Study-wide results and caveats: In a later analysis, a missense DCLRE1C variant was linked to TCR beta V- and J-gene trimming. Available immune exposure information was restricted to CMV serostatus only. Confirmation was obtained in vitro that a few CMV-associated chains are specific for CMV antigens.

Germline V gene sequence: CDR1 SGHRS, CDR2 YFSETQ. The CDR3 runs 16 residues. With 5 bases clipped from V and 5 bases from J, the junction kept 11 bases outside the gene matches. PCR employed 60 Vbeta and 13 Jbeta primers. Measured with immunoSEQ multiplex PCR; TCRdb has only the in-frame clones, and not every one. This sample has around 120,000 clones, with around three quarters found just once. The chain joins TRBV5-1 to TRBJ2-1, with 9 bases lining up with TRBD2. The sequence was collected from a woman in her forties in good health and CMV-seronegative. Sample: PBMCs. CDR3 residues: CASSRTTSGGDNEQFF. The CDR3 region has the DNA TGCGCCAGCAGTCGTACGACTAGCGGCGGGGACAATGAGCAGTTCTTC.